This T cell receptor (beta chain) was identified in a study of T-cell memory formation after mild COVID-19. Broader study findings: Some responding clones appeared in pre-infection memory, suggesting cross-reactive memory joined.

TCRdb re-called the 5' RACE reads through MiXCR, storing one row per CDR3 protein. The repertoire holds roughly 400,000 distinct CDR3 sequences, with approximately 15% as singletons. Comments on this clonotype: Its antigen is not known.

The sequence was obtained from a man aged 18 to 29 who had mild COVID-19 (a few samples of this study predate the infection). Cell type and time point are not known. The sample was PBMCs or a T cell subset sorted from them (not recorded which).

CDR3 DNA: TGTGCCAGCAGCGTAGGAGAGGGGCGGTCTGAAGCTTTCTTT. It yields the protein CASSVGEGRSEAFF. V usage is TRBV9 and J usage is TRBJ1-1, with D possibly TRBD1 on 5 matching bases. The V gene's germline CDR1 is SGDLS and CDR2 YYNGEE. Trimming left V 0 bases short and J 6 bases short, with 12 bases between. The CDR3 runs to 14 residues.